The 22 T cell receptor beta chains below all came from one sample that was sequenced in a study of chemoradiotherapy in HPV16-positive cancers. Data came from immunoSEQ multiplex PCR; TCRdb stores just in-frame clones and leaves some out. The data contain 30,000 to 35,000 clones, approximately 90% of them singletons. Source: blood, taken from a patient who underwent chemoradiotherapy. These receptors originate from a human donor with HPV-associated anogenital cancer.

This chain links TRBV5-1 with TRBJ1-2, with a weak D call TRBD1 (6 bases). Germline V CDR1 and CDR2: SGHRS, YFSETQ. The V end lost 1 base, the J end lost 8 bases, and 12 bases lay between the germline ends. The CDR3 covers 13 residues. CDR3 DNA sequence: TGCGCCAGCAGCTTGCCCGGGGGCTCCGGCTACACCTTC. This codes for CASSLPGGSGYTF.

In regard to this clone: At one of its ends the junction is not consistent with the germline gene, which may arise from a read error. The chain links TRBV15 to TRBJ1-2, with TRBD1 matching 7 bases. Germline lookup yields CDR1 LNHNV and CDR2 YYDKDF (reference sequence). The CDR3 runs to 15 residues. CDR3 sequence (DNA): TGTGCCACCAGTAGAGGACAGGAAGTTAACTATGGCTACACCTTC. Translated, it gives CATSRGQEVNYGYTF.

The V gene is TRBV4-2, the J gene TRBJ1-1; D unclear. The V end was cut by 3 bases, the J end by 2 bases, with 19 bases between. From germline, CDR1 is LGHNA and CDR2 YNFKEQ. There are 17 residues in the CDR3. The CDR3 protein is CASSHPNGFFDNTEAFF. DNA of the CDR3: TGTGCCAGCAGCCACCCTAACGGGTTCTTCGATAACACTGAAGCTTTCTTT.

The chain carries TRBV6-5 and TRBJ2-2; no definite D call. V dropped 0 bases and J dropped 6 bases, with 11 bases sitting between them. The CDR3 has 15 amino acids. Germline assignment: CDR1 MNHEY and CDR2 SVGAGI. Here the CDR3 reads CASSYSAFHPGELFF. The CDR3 coding sequence is TGTGCCAGCAGTTACTCCGCGTTCCATCCCGGGGAGCTGTTTTTT.

CDR3 residues: CATSRDRQGTDTQYF. The CDR3 bases are TGTGCCACCAGCAGAGATCGCCAGGGAACAGATACGCAGTATTTT. This chain uses TRBV15 with TRBJ2-3; D might be TRBD1 (5 bases). CDR3 length: 15 residues. V was trimmed by 0 bases and J by 3 bases, leaving 10 bases between them. Germline lookup yields CDR1 LNHNV and CDR2 YYDKDF (reference sequence).

V and J are TRBV5-6 and TRBJ2-5; D might be TRBD1 (6 bases). The CDR3 has 13 amino acids. Germline V gives CDR1 SGHDT, CDR2 YYEEEE. Deletions cut 4 bases from V and 2 bases from J, with 9 bases between. The chain's CDR3 is CASSGGSQETQYF. The CDR3 nucleotides are TGTGCCAGCAGCGGGGGCTCACAAGAGACCCAGTACTTC.

In DNA form, the CDR3 reads TGTGCCAGCGGGTCCGGTGCGGCGTTCTTC. Translated, it gives CASGSGAAFF. This sequence joins TRBV2 and TRBJ2-1; D uncertain. The CDR3 totals 10 residues. Trimming removed 8 bases at V and 15 bases at J, with 14 bases between. Germline values: CDR1 SNHLY, CDR2 FYNNEI.

V is TRBV5-5 and J is TRBJ2-2; D remains ambiguous. V was trimmed by 0 bases and J by 2 bases, leaving 5 bases between them. There are 14 residues in the CDR3. Germline V gives CDR1 SGHKS, CDR2 YYEKEE (reference sequence). As DNA, the CDR3 is TGTGCCAGCAGCTTGGGAGATAACACCGGGGAGCTGTTTTTT. It encodes CASSLGDNTGELFF.

V gene TRBV30 combines with J gene TRBJ2-7; TRBD1 might be the D (7 bases). There are 12 residues in the CDR3. Germline V gene data show CDR1 as GTSNPN and CDR2 as SVGIG (reference sequence). V shed 4 bases and J shed 8 bases, with 15 bases lying between them. Here the CDR3 DNA reads TGTGCCTGGACCCCAGGGGGGTTACAGCAGTACTTC. Translated: CAWTPGGLQQYF.

V is TRBV7-8 and J is TRBJ2-5; 12 nucleotides line up with TRBD1. Per the germline V gene, CDR1 is SGHVS and CDR2 is FQNEAQ. The CDR3 contains 15 residues. Germline trimming cut 4 bases from V and 4 bases from J; bases unmatched to any gene: 4. CDR3: CASSSRDRGRETQYF. The DNA of the CDR3 is TGTGCCAGCAGCTCCCGGGACAGGGGGCGAGAGACCCAGTACTTC.

The chain combines TRBV27 with TRBJ2-2; D unclear. Trimming cost V 1 base and J 0 bases, with 12 bases left between them. From germline, CDR1 is MNHEY and CDR2 SMNVEV (reference sequence). The CDR3 loop spans 17 amino acids. CDR3 protein: CASSLYPTYANTGELFF. The CDR3, as DNA: TGTGCCAGCAGTTTATACCCGACATATGCGAACACCGGGGAGCTGTTTTTT.

The chain carries TRBV4-1 and TRBJ2-7; unclear D gene. V was clipped by 0 bases and J by 2 bases, with 5 bases between them. Germline V lookup: CDR1 MGHRA, CDR2 YSYEKL. This CDR3 is built from 13 residues. The CDR3 bases are TGCGCCAGCAGCCAAGAACAGACCTACGAGCAGTACTTC. It translates to CASSQEQTYEQYF.

The rearrangement uses TRBV25-1 and TRBJ2-7; D uncertain. Trimming pared 1 base from V and 3 bases from J, leaving 7 bases between. Germline V lookup: CDR1 MGHDK, CDR2 SYGVNS. The CDR3 is 13 amino acids. As DNA, the CDR3 is TGTGCCAGCAGTGAATTGGCCAGCTACGAGCAGTACTTC. It translates to CASSELASYEQYF.

The chain employs TRBV11-2 and TRBJ2-5, with D perhaps matching TRBD1 (5 bases). Trimming took off 5 bases at V and 2 bases at J, with 12 bases between the two ends. CDR3 length: 14 amino acids. Germline CDR1 is SGHAT and CDR2 is FQNNGV. CDR3 nucleotides: TGTGCCAGCAGCCCCCCAGACAGACAAGAGACCCAGTACTTC. Translating it yields CASSPPDRQETQYF.

The table lists this clone with a count of one. This chain connects TRBV7-2 to TRBJ2-7; weak D call: TRBD2 (5 bases). The ends were cut back, 4 bases at V and 5 bases at J, with 15 bases in the middle. The length of the CDR3 is 14 residues. Germline values: CDR1 SGHTA, CDR2 FQGNSA. This CDR3 is CASSSGVTHNEQYF. As DNA, the CDR3 is TGTGCCAGCAGCTCCGGGGTTACGCACAACGAGCAGTACTTC.

The chain carries TRBV9 and TRBJ1-1, with no clear D. This CDR3 is 14 amino acids long. Germline loops: CDR1 SGDLS, CDR2 YYNGEE. V lost 3 bases, J lost 1 base, and 10 bases lay in between. This CDR3 is CASSASVGNTEAFF. The CDR3, as DNA: TGTGCCAGCAGCGCCTCGGTAGGGAACACTGAAGCTTTCTTT.

This rearrangement joins TRBV7-6 to TRBJ2-5; 7 nucleotides agree with TRBD2. The length of the CDR3 is 16 residues. V was clipped by 5 bases and J by 2 bases; unmatched bases: 11. The V gene's germline CDR1 is SGHVS and CDR2 FNYEAQ. The CDR3 region is CASSPPGGRNQETQYF. CDR3 DNA: TGTGCCAGCAGCCCCCCGGGGGGACGCAATCAAGAGACCCAGTACTTC.

The V and J genes are TRBV19 and TRBJ2-6, with 7 positions matching TRBD1. The germline CDR1 and CDR2 sequences are LNHDA and SQIVND (reference sequence). The CDR3 extends over 17 amino acids. The ends lost 6 bases at V and 1 base at J; junction bases unmatched: 9. CDR3 DNA sequence: TGTGCCAGTAGAACAGGGGACGGACGATCTGGGGCCAACGTCCTGACTTTC. It is translated as CASRTGDGRSGANVLTF.

V gene TRBV19 combines with J gene TRBJ1-2; D is undetermined. The ends were cut back, 2 bases at V and 2 bases at J, with 9 bases in the middle. The CDR3 is made up of 14 amino acids. Germline V gene lookup returns CDR1 LNHDA and CDR2 SQIVND (reference sequence). The DNA for the CDR3 is TGTGCCAGTAGTATACCCGCCAAGAACTATGGCTACACCTTC. Translated: CASSIPAKNYGYTF.

The chain carries TRBV6-5 and TRBJ2-2, with a weak D call TRBD2 (7 bases). This CDR3 has 15 residues. The germline V gene encodes CDR1 MNHEY and CDR2 SVGAGI. With 2 bases removed from V and 3 bases from J, the gap between germline ends came to 10 bases. The CDR3 protein is CASSYRGRDTGELFF. CDR3 coding DNA: TGTGCCAGCAGTTACAGGGGGAGGGACACCGGGGAGCTGTTTTTT.

This clone was seen only once. The chain is built from TRBV5-5 and TRBJ1-5; tentative D call: TRBD1 (5 bases). Per germline, CDR1 SGHKS and CDR2 YYEKEE (reference sequence). With 1 base removed from V and 0 bases from J, the gap between germline ends came to 11 bases. The CDR3 is 16 residues long. DNA for the CDR3: TGTGCCAGCAGCTTGTTGGTCACAGGTAGCAATCAGCCCCAGCATTTT. It translates to CASSLLVTGSNQPQHF.

This chain uses TRBV2 with TRBJ2-7; TRBD1 aligns across 11 bases. The J segment lost 7 bases and the V segment lost 4 bases, leaving 0 bases of the junction unmatched. The length of the CDR3 is 12 residues. Germline CDR1 SNHLY, CDR2 FYNNEI. CDR3 protein: CASSGDRGEQYF. CDR3 DNA: TGTGCCAGCAGTGGGGACAGGGGGGAGCAGTACTTC.